This T cell receptor (beta chain) is drawn from a study of T cell responses to AZD1222 COVID-19 vaccine. Whole-study findings and limits: Baseline testing showed seropositivity in only a handful of AZD1222 recipients. A mostly white British donor set with more females was recruited, and clonal diversity was possibly underestimated. Dominant CD4 TCR responses targeted spike regions 160-218 and 743-854.

In the case of this clone: Its antigen remains unidentified.

TCRdb's table, derived via immunoSEQ multiplex PCR, lists solely in-frame clones and lacks some. The sample lists 100,000 or so clones; 85% to 90% were seen once. Here the sequenced sample was peripheral blood, taken on day 0 of AZD1222 vaccination. The receptor's source is an adult in good health.

CDR3 region: CASSEERSGANVLTF. The CDR3 nucleotides are TGTGCCAGTAGTGAAGAGCGCTCTGGGGCCAACGTCCTGACTTTC. The chain joins TRBV19 to TRBJ2-6, with D uncertain. The CDR3 loop spans 15 amino acids. Per germline, CDR1 LNHDA and CDR2 SQIVND (reference sequence). V lost 5 bases and J lost 0, with 8 bases in between.